This TCR beta chain was recorded in a study of T cell clonotyping in hematopoietic cell transplantation. TCRdb's copy holds only in-frame clones and misses some; the assay was immunoSEQ multiplex PCR. The table includes around 4,000 clones, 95% detected once. Study-wide results and limits: Pathologically expanded recipient clonotypes increased progressively from day 30 to day 180 as diversity fell. No sorting was done, leaving CD4 and CD8 contributions mixed.

Recipients were bled about 28 days pretransplant and at posttransplant days 30, 100, 180. Per the germline V gene, CDR1 is SGHNT and CDR2 is YYREEE (reference sequence). Trimming cost V 1 base and J 6 bases, with 16 bases left between them. The CDR3 covers 15 residues. Regarding this clone: Its antigen remains unidentified.

This chain joins TRBV5-4 and TRBJ2-5, with D perhaps being TRBD1 or TRBD2 (5 bases each). This TCR was sampled from a male patient between 50 and 60 years old who had an allogeneic stem cell transplant from a related donor, so the T cells may come from the graft donor. Some clones in this sample may be carry-over from other donors' samples. Here the sequenced sample was PBMCs, taken 30 days after allogeneic stem cell transplant. CDR3 amino acids: CASSLIGLLGQTQYF. The CDR3 DNA sequence: TGTGCCAGCAGCTTGATTGGACTCTTGGGACAGACCCAGTACTTC.